This TCR beta chain was retrieved from a study of graft-versus-host responses after intestinal transplantation. Concerning this clone itself: The antigen remains undetermined.

Notes on the study in general: Patients who carried graft-donor T cell macrochimerism also had high graft-versus-host to host-versus-graft clonal ratios in their allografts. With peak circulating GvH clone levels came an association with early post-transplant HvG declines. GvH clones were identified in recipient marrow, with some first appearing in ileum or blood.

Only in-frame clones appear in the TCRdb table, and some are missing; sequencing was by immunoSEQ multiplex PCR. This sample has more than 100,000 clones, with 85% to 95% found just once. This CDR3 has 14 amino acids. CDR1 SGHAT and CDR2 FQNNGV come from the germline V gene. V was clipped by 3 bases and J by 4 bases, with 13 bases between them. The sample in question was unstimulated CD8+ T cells sorted from spleen or lymph node cells, obtained before intestinal transplant. The gene calls are TRBV11-2 and TRBJ2-7, with D possibly being TRBD1 (5 bases). This TCR was recovered from a human donor who received an intestinal transplant. The chain's CDR3 is CASSFASTDYEQYF. The CDR3 DNA reads as TGTGCCAGCAGCTTCGCCTCGACAGATTACGAGCAGTACTTC.